Listed below are T cell receptor beta chains from one sample, sequenced in a study of blood T cell repertoires in COVID-19. Sequencing used immunoSEQ multiplex PCR; TCRdb keeps in-frame clones, though not all of them. The profile shows tens of thousands of clones, more than 85% of them singletons. Sequenced: peripheral blood. The receptors shown here come from a human donor with active COVID-19. The donor label of this sample is uncertain. The CDR3 runs from the conserved cysteine through the conserved F or W. The D gene is left open where the match is weak. Clone size is not always given. Where it is, it says once, few, many or a class for expanded clones.

D	V	size	J	DNA	CDR3
.	TRBV6-5	.	TRBJ1-3	TGTGCCAGCAGTTACTCGTGGCAGGGTGGAAACACCATATATTTT	CASSYSWQGGNTIYF
.	TRBV9	.	TRBJ1-2	TGTGCCAGCAGCTCCCGAGGGAGGGGGGATTCCTATGGCTACACCTTC	CASSSRGRGDSYGYTF
TRBD2	TRBV28	.	TRBJ2-1	TGTGCCAGCAGTTTTGCACAAGGGGGACTAGTCTTATACAATGAGCAGTTCTTC	CASSFAQGGLVLYNEQFF
TRBD2	TRBV4-1	.	TRBJ2-1	TGCGCCAGCAGCGCCCCCGGGACTAGCGGGAATGAGCAGTTCTTC	CASSAPGTSGNEQFF
.	TRBV5-1	once	TRBJ2-7	TGCGCCAGCAGCTACGCAGTAAGATCTAGCGATCCCTACGAGCAGTACTTC	CASSYAVRSSDPYEQYF
TRBD1	TRBV9	.	TRBJ2-1	TGTGCCAGCAGCGCCAGGGGGAATGAGCAGTTCTTC	CASSARGNEQFF
TRBD1	TRBV28	.	TRBJ2-1	TGTGCCAGCAGCACTACAGGGGGCCAATACAATGAGCAGTTCTTC	CASSTTGGQYNEQFF
TRBD1	TRBV6-2/TRBV6-3	.	TRBJ1-5	TGTGCCAGCAGCCGACAGGGGAGGAATCAGCCCCAGCATTTT	CASSRQGRNQPQHF
TRBD2	TRBV6-5	.	TRBJ2-2	TGTGCCAGCAGTTATCTCGCGGGAGGGATGACCGGGGAGCTGTTTTTT	CASSYLAGGMTGELFF
.	TRBV7-9	once	TRBJ2-5	TGTGCCAGCAGCTTAGTCGGCAGTACGGGGGAGACCCAGTACTTC	CASSLVGSTGETQYF
TRBD2	TRBV6-5	.	TRBJ2-7	TGTGCCAGCAGATTTGGGACTAGCGGGAAATACGAGCAGTACTTC	CASRFGTSGKYEQYF
.	TRBV2	once	TRBJ1-2	TGTGCCAGCAGTGAAAAGGGGGTGGACTATGGCTACACCTTC	CASSEKGVDYGYTF
.	TRBV5-6	.	TRBJ2-7	TGTGCCAGCAGCTCGTATATTTACGAGCAGTACTTC	CASSSYIYEQYF
.	TRBV3-1/TRBV3-2	.	TRBJ1-3	TGTGCCAGCAGCCAAGACCGGGTCTCTGGAAACACCATATATTTT	CASSQDRVSGNTIYF
.	TRBV28	.	TRBJ2-7	TGTGCCAGCAGTGGGGGGACTCAAGTTACCTACGAGCAGTACTTC	CASSGGTQVTYEQYF
TRBD2	TRBV5-4	.	TRBJ2-5	TGTGCCAGCAGCGCTGGGACTAGCGGGAGCGGAGAGACCCAGTACTTC	CASSAGTSGSGETQYF
.	TRBV14	.	TRBJ1-5	TGTGCCAGCAGCCAGTCGGAGGGTCAGCCCCAGCATTTT	CASSQSEGQPQHF
.	TRBV2	.	TRBJ1-5	TGTGCCAGCAGCGGAGGGCACAATCAGCCCCAGCATTTT	CASSGGHNQPQHF
.	TRBV5-5	.	TRBJ1-5	TGTGCCAGCAGCTTGGGGGCAGGGAGCAATCAGCCCCAGCATTTT	CASSLGAGSNQPQHF
.	TRBV5-4	.	TRBJ2-1	TGTGCCAGCAGCTTGCACGGTTATGAGCAGTTCTTC	CASSLHGYEQFF
.	TRBV5-1	.	TRBJ1-1	TGCGCCAGCAGACCCGGGACATCGGGCACTGAAGCTTTCTTT	CASRPGTSGTEAFF
TRBD1	TRBV27	.	TRBJ1-5	TGTGCCAGCAGTTCAGGACAGGGTCGGGCTCAGCCCCAGCATTTT	CASSSGQGRAQPQHF
.	TRBV14	once	TRBJ2-1	TGTGCCAGCAGCCAATTGTGGGGTGGGGGACTCAACAATGAGCAGTTCTTC	CASSQLWGGGLNNEQFF
.	TRBV10-3	.	TRBJ2-3	TGTGCCATCAGTCGCGTTTATAAGGAGGATACGCAGTATTTT	CAISRVYKEDTQYF
.	TRBV5-3	few	TRBJ1-5	TGTGCCAGAAGCCCCCACAGGGACGATCAGCCCCAGCATTTT	CARSPHRDDQPQHF
.	TRBV7-2	.	TRBJ1-5	TGTGCCAGCAGCTCCGTCAGGGATCAGCCCCAGCATTTT	CASSSVRDQPQHF
.	TRBV2	.	TRBJ2-5	TGTGCCAGCGGGCTGGAGGGACTTAGCCAAGAGACCCAGTACTTC	CASGLEGLSQETQYF
.	TRBV13	.	TRBJ1-1	TGTGCCAGCACCACCCAGACGGGGGTAGAAGCTTTCTTT	CASTTQTGVEAFF
TRBD1	TRBV28	.	TRBJ2-6	TGTGCCATCCAAGTTCAGGGGGCTCCCTCCCCTGGGGCCAACGTCCTGACTTTC	CAIQVQGAPSPGANVLTF
.	TRBV5-4	.	TRBJ2-3	TGTGCCTTTAGGGAGCTAGCTGGGCAGTATTTT	CAFRELAGQYF
TRBD2	TRBV18	.	TRBJ2-1	TGTGCCAGCTCACCCCTAGCGGGAGTGGCAAGCAATGAGCAGTTCTTC	CASSPLAGVASNEQFF
.	TRBV30	.	TRBJ2-4	TGTGCCTGGAAGGAGCGAGAAGCCAAAAACATTCAGTACTTC	CAWKEREAKNIQYF
.	TRBV12-5	once	TRBJ1-1	TGTGCTAGTGTAGGTCGAGGTACTGAAGCTTTCTTT	CASVGRGTEAFF
TRBD2	TRBV6-6	.	TRBJ2-1	TGTGCCAGCAGTCCTCGGACTAGCGGGATGAGCTCCTACAATGAGCAGTTCTTC	CASSPRTSGMSSYNEQFF
.	TRBV27	.	TRBJ1-2	TGTGCCAGCAGCCAGGACAGCGTCGGCTATGGCTACACCTTC	CASSQDSVGYGYTF
.	TRBV6-5	.	TRBJ1-5	TGTGCCAGCAGTTACCGGAGGGACAATCAGCCCCAGCATTTT	CASSYRRDNQPQHF
.	TRBV19	.	TRBJ2-4	TGTGCCAGTAGTTCACGAGACAGAGACCTAGCCAAAAACATTCAGTACTTC	CASSSRDRDLAKNIQYF
.	TRBV6-1	.	TRBJ2-6	TGTGCCAGCAGTGAAAGGATCGACAGCTCTGGGGCCAACGTCCTGACTTTC	CASSERIDSSGANVLTF
.	TRBV5-6	.	TRBJ2-1	TGTGCCAGCAGCCGACTCCGGGATGAGCAGTTCTTC	CASSRLRDEQFF
.	TRBV5-6	.	TRBJ2-3	TGTGCCAGCAGCTTCACGACTAGCACAGATACGCAGTATTTT	CASSFTTSTDTQYF
TRBD1	TRBV6-5	.	TRBJ1-1	TGTGCCAGCCCTATAGATGACAGGGGGACTGAAGCTTTCTTT	CASPIDDRGTEAFF
.	TRBV28	once	TRBJ1-1	TGTGCCAGCAGCCAACAGTGGAACACTGAAGCTTTCTTT	CASSQQWNTEAFF
TRBD2	TRBV10-3	.	TRBJ2-7	TGTGCCATCAGTGAAACTAGCGGAGCAGCCAACGAGCAGTACTTC	CAISETSGAANEQYF
.	TRBV28	once	TRBJ1-5	TGTGCCACCATCAACGGCGGGGGTAGCCATAGCAATCAGCCCCAGCATTTT	CATINGGGSHSNQPQHF
.	TRBV6-5	.	TRBJ1-5	TGTGCCAGCAGTAGCGCAGGGTCTCGCAATCAGCCCCAGCATTTT	CASSSAGSRNQPQHF
.	TRBV10-1	once	TRBJ1-5	TGCGCCAGCAGTGCAGGGGACAATCAGCCCCAGCATTTT	CASSAGDNQPQHF
TRBD1	TRBV6-5	.	TRBJ2-7	TGTGCCAGCAAGGAGGCAGGACAGGCAGCCTACGAGCAGTACTTC	CASKEAGQAAYEQYF
.	TRBV12-3/TRBV12-4	.	TRBJ2-7	TGTGCCAGCAGTTTTGGGACAAGCTACGAGCAGTACTTC	CASSFGTSYEQYF
TRBD1	TRBV29-1	.	TRBJ1-2	TGCAGCGCCGGGACAGGGGATGGCTACACCTTC	CSAGTGDGYTF
.	TRBV3-1/TRBV3-2	.	TRBJ1-4	TGTGCCAGCAGCCAAGATCTCCAGGGGACTAATGAAAAACTGTTTTTT	CASSQDLQGTNEKLFF
.	TRBV7-2	.	TRBJ1-2	TGTGCCAGCAGTAGGGGCCAGCATCTCAGCTACACCTTC	CASSRGQHLSYTF
.	TRBV10-2	.	TRBJ2-1	TGCGCCAGCACCCCCCGGAGTTACAATGAGCAGTTCTTC	CASTPRSYNEQFF
TRBD2	TRBV29-1	.	TRBJ2-1	TGCAGCGCCCACCCCGGGACTAGGGTCCATGAGCAGTTCTTC	CSAHPGTRVHEQFF